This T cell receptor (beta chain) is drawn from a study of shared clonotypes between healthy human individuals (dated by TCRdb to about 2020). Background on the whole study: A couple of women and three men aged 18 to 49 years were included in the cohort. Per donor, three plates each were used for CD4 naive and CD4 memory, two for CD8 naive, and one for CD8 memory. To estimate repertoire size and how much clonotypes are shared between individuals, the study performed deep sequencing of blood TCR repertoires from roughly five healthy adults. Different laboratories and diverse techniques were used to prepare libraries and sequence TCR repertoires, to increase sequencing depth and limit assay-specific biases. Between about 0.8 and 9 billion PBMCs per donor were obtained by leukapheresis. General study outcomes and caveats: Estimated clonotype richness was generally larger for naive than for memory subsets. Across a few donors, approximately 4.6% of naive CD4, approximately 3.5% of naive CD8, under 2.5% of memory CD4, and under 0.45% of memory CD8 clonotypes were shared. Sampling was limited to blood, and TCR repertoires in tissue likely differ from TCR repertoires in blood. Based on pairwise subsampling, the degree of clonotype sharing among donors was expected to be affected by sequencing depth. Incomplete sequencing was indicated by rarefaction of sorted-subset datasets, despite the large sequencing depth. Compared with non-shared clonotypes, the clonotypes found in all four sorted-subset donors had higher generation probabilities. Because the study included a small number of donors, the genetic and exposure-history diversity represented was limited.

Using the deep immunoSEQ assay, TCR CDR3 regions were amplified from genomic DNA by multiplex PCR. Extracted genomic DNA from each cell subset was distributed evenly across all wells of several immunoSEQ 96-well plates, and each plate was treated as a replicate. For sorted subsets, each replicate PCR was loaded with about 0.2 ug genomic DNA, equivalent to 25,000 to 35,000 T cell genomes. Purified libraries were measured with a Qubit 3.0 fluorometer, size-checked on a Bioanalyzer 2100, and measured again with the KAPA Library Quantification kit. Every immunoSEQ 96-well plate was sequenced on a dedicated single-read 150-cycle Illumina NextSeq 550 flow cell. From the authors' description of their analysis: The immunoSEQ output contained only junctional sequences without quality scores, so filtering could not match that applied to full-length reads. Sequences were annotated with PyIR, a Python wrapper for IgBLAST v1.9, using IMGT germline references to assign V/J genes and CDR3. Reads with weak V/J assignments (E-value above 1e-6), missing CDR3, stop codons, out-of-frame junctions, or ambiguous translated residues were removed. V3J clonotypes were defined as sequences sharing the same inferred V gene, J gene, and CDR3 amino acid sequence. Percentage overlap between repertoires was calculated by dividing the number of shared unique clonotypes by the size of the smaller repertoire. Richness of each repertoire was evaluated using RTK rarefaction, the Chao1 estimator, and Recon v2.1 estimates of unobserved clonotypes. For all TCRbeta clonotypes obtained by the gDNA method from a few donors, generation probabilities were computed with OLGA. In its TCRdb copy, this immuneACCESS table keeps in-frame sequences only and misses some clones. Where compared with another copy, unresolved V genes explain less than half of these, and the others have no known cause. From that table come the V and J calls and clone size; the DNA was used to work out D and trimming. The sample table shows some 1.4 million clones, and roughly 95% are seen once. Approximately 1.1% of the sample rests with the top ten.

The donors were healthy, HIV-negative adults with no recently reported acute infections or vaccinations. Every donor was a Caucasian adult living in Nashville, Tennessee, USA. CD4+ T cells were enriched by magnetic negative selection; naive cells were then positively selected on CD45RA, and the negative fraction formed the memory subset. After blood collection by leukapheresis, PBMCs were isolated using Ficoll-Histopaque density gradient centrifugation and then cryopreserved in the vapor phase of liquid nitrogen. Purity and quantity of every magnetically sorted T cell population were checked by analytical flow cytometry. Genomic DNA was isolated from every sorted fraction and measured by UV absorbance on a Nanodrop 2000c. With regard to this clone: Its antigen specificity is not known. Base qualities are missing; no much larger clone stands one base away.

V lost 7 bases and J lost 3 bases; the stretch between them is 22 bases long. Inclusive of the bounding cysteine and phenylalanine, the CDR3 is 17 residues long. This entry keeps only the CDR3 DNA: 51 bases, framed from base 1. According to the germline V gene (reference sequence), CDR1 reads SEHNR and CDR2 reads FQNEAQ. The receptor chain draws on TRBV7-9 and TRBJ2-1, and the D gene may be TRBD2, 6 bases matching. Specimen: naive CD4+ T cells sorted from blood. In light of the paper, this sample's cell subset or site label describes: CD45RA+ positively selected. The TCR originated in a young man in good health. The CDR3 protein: CASTIVRGTEFYNEQFF. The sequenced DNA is TGTGCCAGCACCATAGTCCGGGGGACGGAATTCTACAATGAGCAGTTCTTC.